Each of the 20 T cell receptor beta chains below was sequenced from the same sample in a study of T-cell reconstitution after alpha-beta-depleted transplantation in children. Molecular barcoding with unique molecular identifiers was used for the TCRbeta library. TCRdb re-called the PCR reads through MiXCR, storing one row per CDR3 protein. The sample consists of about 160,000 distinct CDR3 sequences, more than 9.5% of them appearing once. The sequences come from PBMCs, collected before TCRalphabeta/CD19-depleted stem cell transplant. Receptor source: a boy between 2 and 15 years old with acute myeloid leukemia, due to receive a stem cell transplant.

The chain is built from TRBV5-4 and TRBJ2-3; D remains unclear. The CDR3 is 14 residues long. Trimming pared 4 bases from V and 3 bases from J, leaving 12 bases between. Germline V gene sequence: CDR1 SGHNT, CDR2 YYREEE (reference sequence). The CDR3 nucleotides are TGTGCCAGCAGCCCTGCGACGGATACAGATACGCAGTATTTT. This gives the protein CASSPATDTDTQYF.

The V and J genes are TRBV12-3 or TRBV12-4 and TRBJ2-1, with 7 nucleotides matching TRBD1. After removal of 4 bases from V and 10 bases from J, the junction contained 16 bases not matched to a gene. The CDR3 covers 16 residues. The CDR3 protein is CASSSPGLAPGGEQFF. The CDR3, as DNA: TGTGCCAGCAGTTCCCCTGGCCTAGCCCCAGGGGGAGAGCAGTTCTTC.

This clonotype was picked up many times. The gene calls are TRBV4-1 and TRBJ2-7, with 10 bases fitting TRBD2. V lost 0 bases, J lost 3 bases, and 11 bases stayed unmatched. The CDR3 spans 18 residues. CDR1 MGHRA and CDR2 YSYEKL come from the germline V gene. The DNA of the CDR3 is TGCGCCAGCAGCCAAGAGGGGGGGCTAGCGGGAGAGCTCTACGAGCAGTACTTC. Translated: CASSQEGGLAGELYEQYF.

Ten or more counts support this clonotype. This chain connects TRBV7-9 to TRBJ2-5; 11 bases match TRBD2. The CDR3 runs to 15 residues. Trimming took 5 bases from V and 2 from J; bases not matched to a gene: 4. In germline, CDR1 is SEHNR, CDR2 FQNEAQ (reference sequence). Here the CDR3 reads CASSRLAGLQETQYF. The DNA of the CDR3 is TGTGCCAGCAGCAGACTAGCGGGGTTACAAGAGACCCAGTACTTC.

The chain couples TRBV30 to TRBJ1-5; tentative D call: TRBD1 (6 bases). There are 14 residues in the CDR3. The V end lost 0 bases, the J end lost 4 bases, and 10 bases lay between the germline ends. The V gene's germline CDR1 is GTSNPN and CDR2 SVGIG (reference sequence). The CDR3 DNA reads TGTGCCTGGAGTGTACTGGGACAAAATCAGCCCCAGCATTTT. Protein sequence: CAWSVLGQNQPQHF.

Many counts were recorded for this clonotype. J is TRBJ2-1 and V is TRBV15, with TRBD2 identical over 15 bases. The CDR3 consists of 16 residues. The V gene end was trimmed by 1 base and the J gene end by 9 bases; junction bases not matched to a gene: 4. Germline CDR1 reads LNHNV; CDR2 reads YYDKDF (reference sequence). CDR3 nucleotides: TGTGCCACCAGCAGAGGTGGGACTAGCGGGAGGAGTGAGCAGTTCTTC. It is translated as CATSRGGTSGRSEQFF.

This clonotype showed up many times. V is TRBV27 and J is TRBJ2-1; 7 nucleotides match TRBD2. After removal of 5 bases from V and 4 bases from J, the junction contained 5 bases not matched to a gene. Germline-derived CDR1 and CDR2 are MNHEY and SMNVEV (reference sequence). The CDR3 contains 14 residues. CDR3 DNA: TGTGCCAGCAGTGTACTAGCGTCTTACAATGAGCAGTTCTTC. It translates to CASSVLASYNEQFF.

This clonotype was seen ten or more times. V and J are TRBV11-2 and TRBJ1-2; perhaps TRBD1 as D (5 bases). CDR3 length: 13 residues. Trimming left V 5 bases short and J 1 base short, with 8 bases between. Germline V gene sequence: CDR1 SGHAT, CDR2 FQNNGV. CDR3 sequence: CASSPQDNYGYTF. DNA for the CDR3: TGTGCCAGCAGCCCACAGGATAACTATGGCTACACCTTC.

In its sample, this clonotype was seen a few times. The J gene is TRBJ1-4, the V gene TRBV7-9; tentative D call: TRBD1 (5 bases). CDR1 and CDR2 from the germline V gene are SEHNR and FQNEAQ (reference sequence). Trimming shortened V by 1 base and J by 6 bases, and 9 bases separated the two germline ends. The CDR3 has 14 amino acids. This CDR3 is CASSLGTRDEKLFF. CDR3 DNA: TGTGCCAGCAGCTTAGGGACAAGGGATGAAAAACTGTTTTTT.

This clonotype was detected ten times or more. This chain's CDR3 is CSVGSQHYGYTF. For the CDR3, the DNA is TGCAGCGTTGGATCACAGCACTATGGCTACACCTTC. This chain joins TRBV29-1 and TRBJ1-2; D is undetermined. The CDR3 extends over 12 amino acids. CDR1 and CDR2 (germline): SQVTM, ANQGSEA. Trimming removed 4 bases from V and 3 bases from J, with 9 bases in between.

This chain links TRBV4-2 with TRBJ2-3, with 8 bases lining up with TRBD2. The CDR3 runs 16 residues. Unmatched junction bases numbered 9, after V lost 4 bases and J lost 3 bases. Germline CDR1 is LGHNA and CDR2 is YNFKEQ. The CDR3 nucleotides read TGTGCCAGCAGCCTTCGCGGGGGGCTCGGAACAGATACGCAGTATTTT. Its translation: CASSLRGGLGTDTQYF.

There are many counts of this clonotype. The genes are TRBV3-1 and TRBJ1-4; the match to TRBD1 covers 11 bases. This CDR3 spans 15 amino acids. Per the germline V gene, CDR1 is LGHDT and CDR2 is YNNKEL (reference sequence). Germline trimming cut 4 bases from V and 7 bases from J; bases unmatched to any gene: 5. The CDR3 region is CASSPTGTGGEKLFF. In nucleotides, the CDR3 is TGTGCCAGCAGCCCGACCGGGACAGGGGGTGAAAAACTGTTTTTT.

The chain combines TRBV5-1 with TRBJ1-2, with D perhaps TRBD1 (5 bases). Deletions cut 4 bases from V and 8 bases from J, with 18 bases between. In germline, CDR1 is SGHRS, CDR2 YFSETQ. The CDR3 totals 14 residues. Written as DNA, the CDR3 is TGCGCCAGCAGCCGCCCCGGGACGCGGAGGGGCTACACCTTC. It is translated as CASSRPGTRRGYTF.

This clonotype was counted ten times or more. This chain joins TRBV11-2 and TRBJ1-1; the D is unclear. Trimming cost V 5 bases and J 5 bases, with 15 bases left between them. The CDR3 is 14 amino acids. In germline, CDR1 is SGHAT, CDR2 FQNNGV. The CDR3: CASSPRRRETEAFF. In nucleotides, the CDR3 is TGTGCCAGCAGCCCCCGTCGTAGGGAGACTGAAGCTTTCTTT. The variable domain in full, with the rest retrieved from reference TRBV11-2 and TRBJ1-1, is EAGVAQSPRYKIIEKRQSVAFWCNPISGHATLYWYQQILGQGPKLLIQFQNNGVVDDSQLPKDRFSAERLKGVDSTLKIQPAKLEDSAVYLCASSPRRRETEAFFGQGTRLTVV.

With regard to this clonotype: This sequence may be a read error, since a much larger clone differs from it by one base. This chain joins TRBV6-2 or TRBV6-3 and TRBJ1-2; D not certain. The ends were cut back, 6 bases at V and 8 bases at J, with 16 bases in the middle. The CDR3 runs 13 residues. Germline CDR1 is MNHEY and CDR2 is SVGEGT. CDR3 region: CASRTRPQDGYTF. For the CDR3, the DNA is TGTGCCAGCAGGACAAGGCCTCAAGACGGCTACACCTTC.

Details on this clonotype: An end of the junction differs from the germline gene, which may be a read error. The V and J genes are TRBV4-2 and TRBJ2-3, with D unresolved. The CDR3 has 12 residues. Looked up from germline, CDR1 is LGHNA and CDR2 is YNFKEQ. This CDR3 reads CASIQELDTQYF. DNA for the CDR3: TGTGCCAGCATCCAAGAACTAGATACGCAGTATTTT.

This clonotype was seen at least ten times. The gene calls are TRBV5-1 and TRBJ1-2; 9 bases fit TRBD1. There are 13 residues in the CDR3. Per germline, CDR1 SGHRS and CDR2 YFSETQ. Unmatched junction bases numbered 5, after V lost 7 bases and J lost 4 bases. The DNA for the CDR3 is TGCGCCAGCGGGGGACAGGGCACCTATGGCTACACCTTC. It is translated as CASGGQGTYGYTF.

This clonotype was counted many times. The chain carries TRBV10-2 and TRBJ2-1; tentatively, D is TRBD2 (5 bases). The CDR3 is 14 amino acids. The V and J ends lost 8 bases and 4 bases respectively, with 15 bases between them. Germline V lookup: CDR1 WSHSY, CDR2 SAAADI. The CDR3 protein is CASLAVARYNEQFF. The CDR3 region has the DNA TGCGCCAGCCTGGCGGTAGCGAGATACAATGAGCAGTTCTTC.

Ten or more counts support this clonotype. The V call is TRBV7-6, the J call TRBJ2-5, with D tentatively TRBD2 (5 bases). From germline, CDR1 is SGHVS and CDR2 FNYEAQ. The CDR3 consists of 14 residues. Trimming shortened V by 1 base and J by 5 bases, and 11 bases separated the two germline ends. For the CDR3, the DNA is TGTGCCAGCAGCTTAGGAGGGATGGAGGAGACCCAGTACTTC. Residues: CASSLGGMEETQYF.

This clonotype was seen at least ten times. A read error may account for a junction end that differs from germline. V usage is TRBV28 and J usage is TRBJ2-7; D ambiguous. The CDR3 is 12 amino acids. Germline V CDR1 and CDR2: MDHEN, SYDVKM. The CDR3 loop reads CATRTISYEQYF. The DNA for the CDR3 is TGTGCCACCCGGACGATCTCCTATGAGCAGTACTTC.